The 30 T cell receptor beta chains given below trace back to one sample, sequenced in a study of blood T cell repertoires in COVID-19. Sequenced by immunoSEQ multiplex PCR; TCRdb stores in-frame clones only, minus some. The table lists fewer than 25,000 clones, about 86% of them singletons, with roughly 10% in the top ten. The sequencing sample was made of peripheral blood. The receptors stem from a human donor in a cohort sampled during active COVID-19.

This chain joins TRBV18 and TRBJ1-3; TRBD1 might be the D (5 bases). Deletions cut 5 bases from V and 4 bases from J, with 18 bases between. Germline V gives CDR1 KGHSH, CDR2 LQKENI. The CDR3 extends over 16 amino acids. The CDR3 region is CASSSGTGVTGNTIYF. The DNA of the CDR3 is TGTGCCAGCTCATCGGGGACGGGGGTTACCGGAAACACCATATATTTT.

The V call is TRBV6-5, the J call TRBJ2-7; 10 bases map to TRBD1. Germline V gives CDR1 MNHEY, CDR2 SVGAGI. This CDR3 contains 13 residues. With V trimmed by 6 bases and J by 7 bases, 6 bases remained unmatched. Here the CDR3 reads CASRLDRGLEQYF. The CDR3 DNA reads TGTGCCAGCAGACTAGACAGGGGGCTTGAGCAGTACTTC.

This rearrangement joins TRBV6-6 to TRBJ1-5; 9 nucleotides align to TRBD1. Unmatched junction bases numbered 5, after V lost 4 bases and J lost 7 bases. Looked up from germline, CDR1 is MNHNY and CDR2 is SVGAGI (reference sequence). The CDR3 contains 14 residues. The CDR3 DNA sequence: TGTGCCAGCAGTTGGGGACAGGGTGAACAGCCCCAGCATTTT. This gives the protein CASSWGQGEQPQHF.

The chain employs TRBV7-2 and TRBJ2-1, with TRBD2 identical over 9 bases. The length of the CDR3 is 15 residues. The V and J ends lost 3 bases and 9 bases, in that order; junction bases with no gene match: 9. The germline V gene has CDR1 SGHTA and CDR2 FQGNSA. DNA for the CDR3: TGTGCCAGCAGCTTTCATAGCGGGAGTGGCGGTGAGCAGTTCTTC. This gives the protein CASSFHSGSGGEQFF.

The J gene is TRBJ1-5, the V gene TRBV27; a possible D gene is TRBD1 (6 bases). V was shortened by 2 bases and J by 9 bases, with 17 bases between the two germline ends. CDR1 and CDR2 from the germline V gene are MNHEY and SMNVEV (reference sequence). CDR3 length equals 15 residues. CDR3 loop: CASSLKARGFAPQHF. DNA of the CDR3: TGTGCCAGCAGTTTAAAGGCCAGGGGTTTTGCGCCCCAGCATTTT.

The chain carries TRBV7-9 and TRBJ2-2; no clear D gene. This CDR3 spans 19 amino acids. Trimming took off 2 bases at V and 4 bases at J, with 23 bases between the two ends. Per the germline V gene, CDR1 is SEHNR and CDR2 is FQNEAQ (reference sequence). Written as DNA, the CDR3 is TGTGCCAGCAGCTTATCGGCTATGGTCGGCAGGCGAAGCACCGGGGAGCTGTTTTTT. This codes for CASSLSAMVGRRSTGELFF.

The CDR3 region is CAHSRYSYEQYF. DNA for the CDR3: TGTGCCCATAGCCGATACTCCTACGAGCAGTACTTC. The rearrangement links TRBV28 to TRBJ2-7; D ambiguous. Per the germline V gene, CDR1 is MDHEN and CDR2 is SYDVKM. The CDR3 extends over 12 amino acids. Trimming cost V 11 bases and J 0 bases, with 11 bases left between them.

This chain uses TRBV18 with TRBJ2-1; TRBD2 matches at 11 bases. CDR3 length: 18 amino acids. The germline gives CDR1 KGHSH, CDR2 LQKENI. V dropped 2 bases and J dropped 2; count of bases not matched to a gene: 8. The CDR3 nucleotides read TGTGCCAGCTCACCATCCCCACTAGCGGGAGCTACCTACAATGAGCAGTTCTTC. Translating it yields CASSPSPLAGATYNEQFF.

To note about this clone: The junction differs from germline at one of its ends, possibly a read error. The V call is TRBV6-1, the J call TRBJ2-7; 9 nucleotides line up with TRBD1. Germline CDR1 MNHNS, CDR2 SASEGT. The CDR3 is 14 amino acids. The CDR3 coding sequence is TGTGCCAGCAGTGAATCTACAGGGGGCCTCTACGGATCCTTC. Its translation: CASSESTGGLYGSF.

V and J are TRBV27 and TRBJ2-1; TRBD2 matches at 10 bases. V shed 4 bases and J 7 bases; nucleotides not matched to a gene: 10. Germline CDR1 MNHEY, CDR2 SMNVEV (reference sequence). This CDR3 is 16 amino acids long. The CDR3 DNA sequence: TGTGCCAGCAGTTCATACAGCGGGAGGGCCTTGAATGAGCAGTTCTTC. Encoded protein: CASSSYSGRALNEQFF.

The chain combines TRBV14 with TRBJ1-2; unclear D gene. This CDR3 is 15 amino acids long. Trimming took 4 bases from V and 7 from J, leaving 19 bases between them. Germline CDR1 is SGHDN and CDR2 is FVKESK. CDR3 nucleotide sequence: TGTGCCAGCAGCCCACCCCCCGGGAACAAAGGTGGCTACACCTTC. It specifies CASSPPPGNKGGYTF.

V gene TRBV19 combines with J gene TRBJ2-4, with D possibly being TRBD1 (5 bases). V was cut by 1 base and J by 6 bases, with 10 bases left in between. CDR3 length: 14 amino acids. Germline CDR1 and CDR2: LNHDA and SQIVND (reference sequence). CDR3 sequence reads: CASSIAQGINIQYF. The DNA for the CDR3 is TGTGCCAGTAGTATAGCCCAGGGAATAAACATTCAGTACTTC.

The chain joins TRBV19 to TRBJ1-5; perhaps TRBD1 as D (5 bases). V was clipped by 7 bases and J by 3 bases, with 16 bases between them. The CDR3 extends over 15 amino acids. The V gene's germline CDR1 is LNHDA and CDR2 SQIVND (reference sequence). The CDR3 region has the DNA TGTGCCAGTACCCCCTGGGGAGGGGTCAATCAGCCCCAGCATTTT. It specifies CASTPWGGVNQPQHF.

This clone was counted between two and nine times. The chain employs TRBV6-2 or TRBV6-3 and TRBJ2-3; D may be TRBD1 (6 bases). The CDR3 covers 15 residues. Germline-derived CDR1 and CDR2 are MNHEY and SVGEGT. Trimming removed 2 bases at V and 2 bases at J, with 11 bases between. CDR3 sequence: CASSYPDSNTDTQYF. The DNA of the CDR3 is TGTGCCAGCAGTTACCCGGACAGCAACACAGATACGCAGTATTTT.

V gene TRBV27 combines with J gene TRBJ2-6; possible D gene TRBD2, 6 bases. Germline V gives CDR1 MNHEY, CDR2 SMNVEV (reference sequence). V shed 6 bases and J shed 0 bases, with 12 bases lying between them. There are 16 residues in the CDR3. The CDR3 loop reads CASRDGGYSGANVLTF. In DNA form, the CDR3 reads TGTGCCAGCAGGGATGGGGGGTACTCTGGGGCCAACGTCCTGACTTTC.

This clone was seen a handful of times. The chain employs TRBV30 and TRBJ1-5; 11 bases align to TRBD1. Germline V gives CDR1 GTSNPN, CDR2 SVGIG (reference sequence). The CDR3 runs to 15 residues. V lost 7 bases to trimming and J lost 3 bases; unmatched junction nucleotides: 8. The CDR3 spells CAFTGTGGFNQPQHF. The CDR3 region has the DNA TGTGCCTTTACCGGGACAGGGGGGTTCAATCAGCCCCAGCATTTT.

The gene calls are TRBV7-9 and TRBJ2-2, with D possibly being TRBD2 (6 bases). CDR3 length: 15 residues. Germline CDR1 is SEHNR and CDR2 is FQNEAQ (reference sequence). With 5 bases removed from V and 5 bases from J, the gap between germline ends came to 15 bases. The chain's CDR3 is CASSPTGTPTGELFF. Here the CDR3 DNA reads TGTGCCAGCAGCCCAACCGGGACTCCGACCGGGGAGCTGTTTTTT. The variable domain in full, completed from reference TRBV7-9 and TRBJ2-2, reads DTGVSQNPRHKITKRGQNVTFRCDPISEHNRLYWYRQTLGQGPEFLTYFQNEAQLEKSRLLSDRFSAERPKGSFSTLEIQRTEQGDSAMYLCASSPTGTPTGELFFGEGSRLTVL.

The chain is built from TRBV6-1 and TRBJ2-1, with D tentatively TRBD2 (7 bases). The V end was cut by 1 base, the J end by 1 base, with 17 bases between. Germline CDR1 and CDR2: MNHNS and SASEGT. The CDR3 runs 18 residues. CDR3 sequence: CASSEGGGLLASYNEQFF. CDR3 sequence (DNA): TGTGCCAGCAGTGAAGGGGGGGGCCTCCTGGCATCCTACAATGAGCAGTTCTTC.

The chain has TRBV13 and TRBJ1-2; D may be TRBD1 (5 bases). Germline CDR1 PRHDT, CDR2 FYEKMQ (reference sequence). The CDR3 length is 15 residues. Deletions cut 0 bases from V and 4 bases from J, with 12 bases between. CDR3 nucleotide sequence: TGTGCCAGCAGCTTAGGGGGGCGATTCCCCTATGGCTACACCTTC. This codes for CASSLGGRFPYGYTF.

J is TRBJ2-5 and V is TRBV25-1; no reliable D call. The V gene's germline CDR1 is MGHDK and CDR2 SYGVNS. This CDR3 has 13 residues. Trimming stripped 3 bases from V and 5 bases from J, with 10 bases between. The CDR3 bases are TGTGCCAGCAGTGAGGCCGGGTTGGAGACCCAGTACTTC. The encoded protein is CASSEAGLETQYF.

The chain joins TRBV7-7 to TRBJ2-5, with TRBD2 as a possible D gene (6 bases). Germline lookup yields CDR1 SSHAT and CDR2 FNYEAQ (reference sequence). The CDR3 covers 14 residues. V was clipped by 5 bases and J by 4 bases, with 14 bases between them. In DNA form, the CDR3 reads TGTGCCAGCAGCGCGGGGAGGTCGGGAGAGACCCAGTACTTC. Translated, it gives CASSAGRSGETQYF. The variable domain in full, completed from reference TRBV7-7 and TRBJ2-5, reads GAGVSQSPRYKVTKRGQDVTLRCDPISSHATLYWYQQALGQGPEFLTYFNYEAQPDKSGLPSDRFSAERPEGSISTLTIQRTEQRDSAMYRCASSAGRSGETQYFGPGTRLLVL.

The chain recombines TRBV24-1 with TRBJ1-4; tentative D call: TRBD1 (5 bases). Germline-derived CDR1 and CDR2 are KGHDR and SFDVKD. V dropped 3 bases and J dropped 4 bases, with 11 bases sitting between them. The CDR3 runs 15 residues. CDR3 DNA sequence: TGTGCCACCAGTGATGGGGCAGACCTTAATGAAAAACTGTTTTTT. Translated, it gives CATSDGADLNEKLFF.

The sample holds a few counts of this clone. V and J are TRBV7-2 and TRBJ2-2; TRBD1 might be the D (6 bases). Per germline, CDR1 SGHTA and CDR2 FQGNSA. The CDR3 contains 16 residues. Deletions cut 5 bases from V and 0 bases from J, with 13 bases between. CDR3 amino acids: CASSPRQESNTGELFF. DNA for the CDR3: TGTGCCAGCAGCCCTCGACAGGAATCGAACACCGGGGAGCTGTTTTTT.

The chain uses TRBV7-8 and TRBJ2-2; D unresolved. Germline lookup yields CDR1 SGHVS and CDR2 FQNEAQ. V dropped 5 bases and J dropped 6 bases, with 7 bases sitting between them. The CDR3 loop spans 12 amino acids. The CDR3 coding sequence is TGTGCCAGCAGCCCTGTCGCCGGGGAGCTGTTTTTT. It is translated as CASSPVAGELFF.

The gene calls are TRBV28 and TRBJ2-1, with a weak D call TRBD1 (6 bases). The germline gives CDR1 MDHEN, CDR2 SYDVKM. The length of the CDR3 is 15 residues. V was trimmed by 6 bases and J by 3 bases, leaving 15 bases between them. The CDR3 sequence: CASRVDRRLYNEQFF. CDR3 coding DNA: TGTGCCAGCAGGGTAGACAGGCGCCTCTACAATGAGCAGTTCTTC.

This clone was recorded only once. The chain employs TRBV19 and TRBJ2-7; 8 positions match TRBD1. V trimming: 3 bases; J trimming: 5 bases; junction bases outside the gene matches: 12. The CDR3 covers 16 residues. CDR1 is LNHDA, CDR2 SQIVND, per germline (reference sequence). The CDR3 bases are TGTGCCAGTAGTATCCCCCCAGGCGGGACAGGACACGAGCAGTACTTC. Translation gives CASSIPPGGTGHEQYF. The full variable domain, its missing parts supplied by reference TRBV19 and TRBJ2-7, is DGGITQSPKYLFRKEGQNVTLSCEQNLNHDAMYWYRQDPGQGLRLIYYSQIVNDFQKGDIAEGYSVSREKKESFPLTVTSAQKNPTAFYLCASSIPPGGTGHEQYFGPGTRLTVT.

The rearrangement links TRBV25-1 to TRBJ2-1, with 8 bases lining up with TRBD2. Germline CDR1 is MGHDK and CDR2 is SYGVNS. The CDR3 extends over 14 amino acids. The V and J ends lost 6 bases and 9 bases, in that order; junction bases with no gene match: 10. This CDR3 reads CASRAGEFLGEQFF. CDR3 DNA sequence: TGTGCCAGCAGAGCGGGAGAATTTTTGGGTGAGCAGTTCTTC.

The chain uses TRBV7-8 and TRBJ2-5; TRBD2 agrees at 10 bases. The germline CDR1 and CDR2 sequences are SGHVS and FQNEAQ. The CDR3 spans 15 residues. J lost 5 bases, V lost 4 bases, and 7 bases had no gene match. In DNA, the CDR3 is TGTGCCAGCAGCTCCGTGGGACTAGCGAGGGAGACCCAGTACTTC. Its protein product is CASSSVGLARETQYF.

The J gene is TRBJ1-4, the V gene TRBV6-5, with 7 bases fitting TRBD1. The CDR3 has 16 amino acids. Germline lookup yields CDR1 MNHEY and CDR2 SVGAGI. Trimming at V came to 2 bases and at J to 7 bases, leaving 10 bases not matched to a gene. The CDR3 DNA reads TGTGCCAGCAGTTACGCGCCGGACAGGAAGCCTGAAAAACTGTTTTTT. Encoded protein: CASSYAPDRKPEKLFF.

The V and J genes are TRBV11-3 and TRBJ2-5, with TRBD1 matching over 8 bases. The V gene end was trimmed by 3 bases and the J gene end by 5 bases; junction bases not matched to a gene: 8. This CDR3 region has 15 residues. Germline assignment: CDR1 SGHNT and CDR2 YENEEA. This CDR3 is CASSLGGQGWETQYF. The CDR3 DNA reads TGTGCCAGCAGCTTGGGTGGACAGGGCTGGGAGACCCAGTACTTC.